This T cell receptor (beta chain) was sequenced in a study of T-cell memory formation after mild COVID-19. About the research overall: In these data, TCR clusters were largely donor specific.

A 5'RACE reaction primed in the constant segment made cDNA libraries of TCR alpha and TCR beta, and these carried sample barcodes and UMIs. TCRdb reanalysed the 5' RACE reads using MiXCR and keeps one entry per CDR3 protein. The sample has fewer than 200,000 distinct CDR3 sequences, over 20% seen once. V trimming: 4 bases; J trimming: 5 bases; junction bases outside the gene matches: 9. CDR3 length: 15 amino acids. CDR1 is SGHRS, CDR2 YFSETQ, per germline. Study-wide findings and caveats: There was a balanced CD4/CD8 profile in clones contracting day 15 to 85, and later expanders leaned CD4+.

This clonotype has more than one count but fewer than ten. Its antigen is not identified. The sequenced material came from PBMCs or a T cell subset sorted from them (not recorded which). This clonotype was sampled from an adult woman who had mild COVID-19 (a few samples of this study predate the infection). Cell type and time point are not known. J is TRBJ2-5 and V is TRBV5-1, with 9 positions matching TRBD2. The CDR3 protein is CASSISGSLGETQYF. Here the CDR3 DNA reads TGCGCCAGCAGCATTAGCGGGAGCCTGGGGGAGACCCAGTACTTC.